The rows below give T cell receptor beta chains drawn from one sample of a study of beta chain features in type 1 diabetes. Assay used: immunoSEQ multiplex PCR; TCRdb lists only in-frame clones, some missing. Among roughly 610,000 clones, around 15% were seen once, and the ten largest hold under 0.095%. Source material: naive CD4+ T cells from blood. These receptors all come from a man between 18 and 29 years old in good health. Both conserved end residues are part of each CDR3. The D gene is left open where the match is weak. Clone size, where shown, is once, few, many, or a class for clones that have expanded.

TRBJ2-5,few,-,TRBV7-2,CASSAAGSRGETQYF,TGTGCCAGCAGCGCCGCCGGAAGCCGAGGGGAGACCCAGTACTTC
TRBJ2-3,-,-,TRBV4-3,CASSQAHHTDTQYF,TGCGCCAGCAGCCAAGCACACCACACAGATACGCAGTATTTT
TRBJ2-4,-,TRBD1,TRBV25-1,CASSGTGGADIQYF,TGTGCCAGCAGTGGGACAGGGGGCGCGGACATTCAGTACTTC
TRBJ2-7,-,-,TRBV15,CATSRESTRLGEQYF,TGTGCCACCAGCAGAGAGTCGACTAGACTTGGGGAGCAGTACTTC
TRBJ1-1,-,TRBD1,TRBV18,CASSRGTGVNTEAFF,TGTGCCAGCTCACGGGGCACAGGGGTTAACACTGAAGCTTTCTTT
TRBJ1-5,-,-,TRBV5-1,CASSLEAGDRNQPQHF,TGCGCCAGCAGCTTGGAAGCAGGGGACCGCAATCAGCCCCAGCATTTT
TRBJ2-6,-,TRBD1,TRBV7-2,CASSLVSRQGSGANVLTF,TGTGCCAGCAGCTTAGTCTCGAGACAGGGTTCTGGGGCCAACGTCCTGACTTTC
TRBJ2-7,-,-,TRBV7-9,CASTRLVPYEQYF,TGTGCCAGCACCCGACTAGTTCCCTACGAGCAGTACTTC
TRBJ1-1,-,TRBD1,TRBV29-1,CSARQGITEAFF,TGCAGCGCAAGACAGGGGATCACTGAAGCTTTCTTT
TRBJ2-7,-,TRBD1,TRBV5-1,CASSQTPGQGGIHEQYF,TGCGCCAGCAGCCAAACCCCCGGACAGGGGGGGATCCACGAGCAGTACTTC
TRBJ1-1,few,-,TRBV5-1,CASSLGRGDTEAFF,TGCGCCAGCAGCTTGGGGCGGGGAGACACTGAAGCTTTCTTT
TRBJ2-5,few,-,TRBV6-1,CASWRNQETQYF,TGTGCCAGTTGGCGGAACCAAGAGACCCAGTACTTC
TRBJ2-1,-,TRBD2,TRBV9,CASSTRTSGYNEQFF,TGTGCCAGCAGCACCCGGACTAGCGGTTACAATGAGCAGTTCTTC
TRBJ2-3,-,-,TRBV7-9,CASSPDVIADTQYF,TGTGCCAGCAGTCCGGACGTAATCGCAGATACGCAGTATTTT
TRBJ1-5,-,TRBD1,TRBV30,CAWSTGTGGDQPQHF,TGTGCCTGGAGTACCGGGACAGGGGGCGATCAGCCCCAGCATTTT
TRBJ1-3,few,-,TRBV11-2,CASSLAVTFRGGTIYF,TGTGCCAGCAGCTTAGCCGTCACCTTCAGAGGGGGCACCATATATTTT
TRBJ2-5,few,-,TRBV30,CAWNRGVLETQYF,TGTGCCTGGAATAGGGGGGTCTTGGAGACCCAGTACTTC
TRBJ2-7,-,-,TRBV6-1,CASSASYEQYF,TGTGCCAGCAGTGCATCCTACGAGCAGTACTTC
TRBJ2-4,few,TRBD2,TRBV7-2,CASSLEASGRPQNIQYF,TGTGCCAGCAGCTTAGAAGCTAGCGGGAGGCCCCAAAACATTCAGTACTTC
TRBJ2-7,-,TRBD1,TRBV28,CASSPGPGGYEQYF,TGTGCCAGCAGCCCCGGCCCAGGGGGCTACGAGCAGTACTTC
TRBJ2-7,-,TRBD1,TRBV5-1,CASSRRYNYPGQVTYEQYF,TGCGCCAGCAGCCGAAGGTACAACTATCCGGGACAGGTAACCTACGAGCAGTACTTC
TRBJ2-6,few,-,TRBV15,CATSRDYGSGRGANVLTF,TGTGCCACCAGCAGAGATTACGGGTCGGGGCGCGGGGCCAACGTCCTGACTTTC
TRBJ2-3,-,-,TRBV29-1,CSVSPRLVLGADTQYF,TGCAGCGTATCCCCCAGACTAGTTTTGGGAGCAGATACGCAGTATTTT